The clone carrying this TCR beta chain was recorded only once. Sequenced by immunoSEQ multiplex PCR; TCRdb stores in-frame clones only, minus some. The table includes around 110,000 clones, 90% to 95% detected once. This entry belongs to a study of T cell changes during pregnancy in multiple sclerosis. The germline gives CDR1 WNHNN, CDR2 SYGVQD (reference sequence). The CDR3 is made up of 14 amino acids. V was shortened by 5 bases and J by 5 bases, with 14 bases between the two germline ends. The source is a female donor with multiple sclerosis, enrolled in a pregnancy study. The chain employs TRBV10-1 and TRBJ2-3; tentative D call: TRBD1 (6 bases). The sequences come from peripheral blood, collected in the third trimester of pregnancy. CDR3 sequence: CASSFQGSRDTQYF. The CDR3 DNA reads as TGCGCCAGCAGTTTTCAGGGGTCCAGAGATACGCAGTATTTT.